One and the same sample provided the 13 T cell receptor beta chains below, sequenced in a study of cytomegalovirus exposure and HLA in healthy donors listed by TCRdb under 2017. Libraries were built with the immunoSEQ multiplex PCR assay. A mixture of 60 forward primers for TCR Vbeta segments and 13 reverse primers for TCR Jbeta segments was used in the multiplex PCR. TCRdb holds this immuneACCESS table with in-frame rearrangements only. Some clones are missing; in checked studies, unresolved V genes explain under half, and the rest has no known cause. The sample table holds about 100,000 clones, of which around four fifths were seen once. The ten largest clones take up 0.76% of the sample. The material sequenced was PBMCs. The origin of the receptors is a woman in her sixties in good health and CMV-seronegative.

The chain uses TRBV2 and TRBJ2-1, with D possibly TRBD2 on 6 matching bases. The germline CDR1 and CDR2 sequences are SNHLY and FYNNEI. This CDR3 region has 13 residues. V lost 8 bases and J 2 bases, leaving 10 bases between the germline ends. As DNA, the CDR3 is TGTGCCAGCCACGGGGGACCCTACAATGAGCAGTTCTTC. Translation: CASHGGPYNEQFF.

This clone has only one observation. The J gene is TRBJ2-2, the V gene TRBV28, with 10 bases that match TRBD2. With 5 bases clipped from V and 4 bases from J, the junction kept 7 bases outside the gene matches. This CDR3 spans 16 amino acids. Germline V gene lookup returns CDR1 MDHEN and CDR2 SYDVKM. CDR3 residues: CASSPLAGGSTGELFF. CDR3 nucleotide sequence: TGTGCCAGCAGTCCCTTAGCGGGAGGCTCCACCGGGGAGCTGTTTTTT.

This clone was observed a few times. The J gene is TRBJ2-3, the V gene TRBV5-1; TRBD2 matches at 8 bases. V lost 4 bases, J lost 2 bases, and 12 bases stayed unmatched. The CDR3 is made up of 17 amino acids. Germline-derived CDR1 and CDR2 are SGHRS and YFSETQ. The CDR3 DNA is TGCGCCAGCAGCCCATGGTGGCTAGCGGGTGACACAGATACGCAGTATTTT. Protein: CASSPWWLAGDTDTQYF.

V and J are TRBV13 and TRBJ2-5, with no clear D. The germline V and J ends were trimmed by 0 bases and 1 base, with 12 bases remaining between them. This CDR3 has 16 amino acids. CDR1 and CDR2 from the germline V gene are PRHDT and FYEKMQ (reference sequence). This CDR3 reads CASSLGLSSGQETQYF. In DNA, the CDR3 is TGTGCCAGCAGCTTAGGTCTATCGTCCGGCCAAGAGACCCAGTACTTC.

This clone was seen more than once but under ten times. Germline is not matched at one junction end, which may reflect a read error. CDR3 amino acids: CAIRESSGGKETQYF. In nucleotides, the CDR3 is TGTGCCATCAGGGAGTCTAGCGGGGGGAAAGAGACCCAGTACTTC. J is TRBJ2-5 and V is TRBV10-3; TRBD2 agrees at 11 bases. Germline-derived CDR1 and CDR2 are ENHRY and SYGVKD. The CDR3 is made up of 15 amino acids.

V usage is TRBV5-8 and J usage is TRBJ2-5; 10 bases line up with TRBD1. Losses at the gene ends were 6 bases for V and 4 bases for J; bases not matched to a gene: 12. Germline lookup yields CDR1 SGHTS and CDR2 YDEGEE. This CDR3 spans 16 amino acids. DNA for the CDR3: TGTGCCAGCACGCCCGGGACAGGGGACGGAGGAGAGACCCAGTACTTC. The encoded protein is CASTPGTGDGGETQYF.

The V call is TRBV5-8, the J call TRBJ1-5, with 12 positions matching TRBD1. After removal of 3 bases from V and 9 bases from J, the junction contained 4 bases not matched to a gene. The CDR3 has 14 amino acids. Germline lookup yields CDR1 SGHTS and CDR2 YDEGEE. In nucleotides, the CDR3 is TGTGCCAGCAGCTCGGGACAGGGGGCACGGCCCCAGCATTTT. Translation: CASSSGQGARPQHF. The full variable domain, its missing parts supplied by reference TRBV5-8 and TRBJ1-5, is EAGVTQSPTHLIKTRGQQATLRCSPISGHTSVYWYQQALGLGLQFLLWYDEGEERNRGNFPPRFSGRQFPNYSSELNVNALELEDSALYLCASSSGQGARPQHFGDGTRLSIL.

V is TRBV2 and J is TRBJ1-2; 7 bases align to TRBD1. The CDR3 covers 15 residues. The germline V gene has CDR1 SNHLY and CDR2 FYNNEI. V dropped 3 bases and J dropped 3; count of bases not matched to a gene: 7. The CDR3, as DNA: TGTGCCAGCAGTGAGGGCGACAGGGCTGACTATGGCTACACCTTC. Its protein is CASSEGDRADYGYTF.

The rearrangement joins TRBV28 to TRBJ1-2; the D is unclear. Trimming stripped 3 bases from V and 0 bases from J, with 8 bases between. CDR1 is MDHEN, CDR2 SYDVKM, per germline. This CDR3 has 14 residues. CDR3 residues: CASSLSQTNYGYTF. The DNA of the CDR3 is TGTGCCAGCAGTTTGTCGCAGACTAACTATGGCTACACCTTC.

CDR3 DNA: TGTGCCACCAGCAGAAGGCCTCAACGGGAAAACATTCAGTACTTC. It codes for CATSRRPQRENIQYF. The genes are TRBV15 and TRBJ2-4; D not certain. The CDR3 spans 15 residues. From germline, CDR1 is LNHNV and CDR2 YYDKDF (reference sequence). V lost 2 bases and J lost 5, with 13 bases in between. The variable domain in full, with the rest retrieved from reference TRBV15 and TRBJ2-4, is DAMVIQNPRYQVTQFGKPVTLSCSQTLNHNVMYWYQQKSSQAPKLLFHYYDKDFNNEADTPDNFQSRRPNTSFCFLDIRSPGLGDTAMYLCATSRRPQRENIQYFGAGTRLSVL.

This clone was seen once. The chain has TRBV10-3 and TRBJ2-7; no reliable D call. Germline CDR1 is ENHRY and CDR2 is SYGVKD. Trimming stripped 2 bases from V and 5 bases from J, with 4 bases between. CDR3 size: 11 residues. As DNA, the CDR3 is TGTGCCATCAGTGAGCTCGACGAGCAGTACTTC. It translates to CAISELDEQYF.

This chain links TRBV4-3 with TRBJ1-1; the D is unclear. The CDR3 is 14 amino acids. CDR1 is LGHNA and CDR2 is YSLEER in the germline V gene. Trimming stripped 0 bases from V and 3 bases from J, with 8 bases between. The CDR3 reads CASSQDLAYTEAFF. CDR3 nucleotides: TGCGCCAGCAGCCAAGATTTGGCCTACACTGAAGCTTTCTTT.

The V call is TRBV18, the J call TRBJ1-2, with TRBD1 matching 7 bases. Germline CDR1 and CDR2: KGHSH and LQKENI. The CDR3 length is 16 residues. Trimming removed 0 bases from V and 2 bases from J; junction bases left unmatched: 6. CDR3 region: CASSPPMQGGNYGYTF. CDR3 nucleotides: TGTGCCAGCTCACCACCGATGCAGGGGGGAAACTATGGCTACACCTTC.